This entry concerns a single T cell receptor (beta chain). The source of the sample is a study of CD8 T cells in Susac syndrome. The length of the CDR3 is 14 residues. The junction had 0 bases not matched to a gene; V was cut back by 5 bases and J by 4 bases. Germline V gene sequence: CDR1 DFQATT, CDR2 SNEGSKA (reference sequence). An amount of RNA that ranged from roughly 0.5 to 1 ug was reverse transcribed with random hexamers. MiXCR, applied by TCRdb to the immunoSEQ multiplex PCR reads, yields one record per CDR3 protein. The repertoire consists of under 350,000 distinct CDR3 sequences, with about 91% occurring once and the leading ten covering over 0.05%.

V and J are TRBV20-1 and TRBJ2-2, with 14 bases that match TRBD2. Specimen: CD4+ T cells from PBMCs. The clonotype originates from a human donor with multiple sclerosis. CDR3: CSAGTSGGTGELFF. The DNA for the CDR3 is TGCAGTGCTGGGACTAGCGGGGGCACCGGGGAGCTGTTTTTT.